By share, the clone carrying this T cell receptor beta chain counts as medium-sized. What it recognizes is unknown. CDR1 and CDR2 (germline): SQVTM, ANQGSEA. The CDR3 runs 17 residues. The germline V and J ends were trimmed by 3 bases and 0 bases, with 20 bases remaining between them. This sample is part of a study of CD8+CD57+ T cells in acquired aplastic anemia. Study as a whole: Sorted CD4+ and CD8+ cells yielded roughly 3.1 ug of DNA on average. As sequenced from healthy donors, CD4+ cells averaged around 11 million reads. Study-wide findings and caveats: The study found no significant CD8+ Simpson's diversity difference between patients and controls. Found in both controls and patients were around 29 CD8+ CDR3 sequences.

TCR beta VDJ and CDR3 profiles were obtained from a genomic DNA template. TCRdb reprocessed the reads with MiXCR, giving one entry per CDR3 protein. The data contain some 42,000 distinct CDR3 sequences, 65% to 70% of them singletons. The sequenced material came from sorted CD4+, CD8+, or CD8+CD57+ T cells (not recorded which) from PBMCs. The clonotype originates from a human donor in good health, serving as a control. The V call is TRBV29-1, the J call TRBJ1-1, with TRBD1 as a possible D gene (5 bases). The CDR3 region has the DNA TGCAGCGTTGATGGCGGCAGGACGCGGGGGATGAACACTGAAGCTTTCTTT. This encodes CSVDGGRTRGMNTEAFF.